This passage covers 2 T cell receptor beta chains from one sample sequenced in a study of CD8 T cells in Susac syndrome. Random-hexamer reverse transcription was applied to about 0.45 to 1 ug RNA. TCRdb analysed the immunoSEQ multiplex PCR reads with MiXCR anew, one entry per CDR3 protein. The data hold some 150,000 distinct CDR3 sequences, with roughly 94% observed a single time. Sequencing was done on a sample of CD4+ T cells from PBMCs. The receptors stem from a human donor in good health.

V gene TRBV5-1 combines with J gene TRBJ2-1; weak D call: TRBD2 (6 bases). Germline CDR1 SGHRS, CDR2 YFSETQ. The V and J ends lost 0 bases and 3 bases respectively, with 16 bases between them. The CDR3 spans 17 residues. The CDR3 DNA reads as TGCGCCAGCAGCTTGGGATTGACTAGTGGTATCTACAATGAGCAGTTCTTC. Encoded protein: CASSLGLTSGIYNEQFF. Using reference TRBV5-1 and TRBJ2-1 for the parts outside the CDR3, the full variable domain is KAGVTQTPRYLIKTRGQQVTLSCSPISGHRSVSWYQQTPGQGLQFLFEYFSETQRNKGNFPGRFSGRQFSNSRSEMNVSTLELGDSALYLCASSLGLTSGIYNEQFFGPGTRLTVL.

The chain recombines TRBV7-3 with TRBJ2-3; D remains unclear. Trimming took off 5 bases at V and 1 base at J, with 13 bases between the two ends. CDR3 length: 15 residues. Germline V gene lookup returns CDR1 SGHTA and CDR2 FQGTGA. The CDR3 bases are TGTGCCAGCAGCGTCGGAGACATGGGCACAGATACGCAGTATTTT. This sequence encodes CASSVGDMGTDTQYF. Based on the CDR3 plus reference TRBV7-3 and TRBJ2-3, the full variable domain is GAGVSQTPSNKVTEKGKYVELRCDPISGHTALYWYRQSLGQGPEFLIYFQGTGAADDSGLPNDRFFAVRPEGSVSTLKIQRTERGDSAVYLCASSVGDMGTDTQYFGPGTRLTVL.